These 23 T cell receptor beta chains originate from one sample sequenced in a study of T cell clonality in common variable immunodeficiency. Broader study findings: Common variable immunodeficiency TCR beta sequences reportedly had fewer deletions and N-nucleotide insertions.

Some clones are missing from TCRdb's copy, which holds only in-frame ones; the method was immunoSEQ multiplex PCR. Altogether 16,000 or so clones were found in the sample, and no singletons occur. No antigens are known for them. The source material was peripheral blood mononuclear cells. The receptors here all came from a human donor with common variable immunodeficiency.

As regards this clone: The sequenced fragment ends 3 residues before the CDR3 boundary, so the rest is inferred from the germline J gene. The chain combines TRBV20-1 with TRBJ2-3; maybe TRBD2 (6 bases). CDR3 size: 16 residues. With 5 bases removed from V and 1 base from J, the gap between germline ends came to 19 bases. The germline V gene encodes CDR1 DFQATT and CDR2 SNEGSKA (reference sequence). The CDR3 bases that were read are TGCAGTGCTGCCCAGTTCGGGGAGGTAGGCACAGATACG. Protein product: CSAAQFGEVGTDT. In full, the CDR3 reads CSAAQFGEVGTDTQYF.

On this clone itself: The observed sequence ends 3 residues before the CDR3 terminus, with the missing tail filled in from the germline J gene. The chain couples TRBV7-3 to TRBJ2-2; D is possibly TRBD2 (5 bases). The germline gives CDR1 SGHTA, CDR2 FQGTGA. This CDR3 spans 16 amino acids. V shed 2 bases and J shed 4 bases, with 14 bases lying between them. The sequenced CDR3 bases are TGTGCCAGCAGCTTACGGGTGGTCAGCGGCACCGGGGAG. As protein: CASSLRVVSGTGE. The whole CDR3 region reads CASSLRVVSGTGELFF.

This clone was counted ten times or more. With the read ending 3 residues before the CDR3 end, the germline J gene is used to fill in that end. The chain is built from TRBV9 and TRBJ1-6; tentative D call: TRBD1 (5 bases). The CDR3 consists of 15 residues. The germline CDR1 and CDR2 sequences are SGDLS and YYNGEE. Between the trimmed V and J ends, which lost 0 bases and 4 bases, there was a span of 8 bases. The CDR3 DNA, read in part, is TGTGCCAGCAGCGTAGGTACAGGATATAATTCACCC. This codes for CASSVGTGYNSP. The complete CDR3 reads CASSVGTGYNSPLHF.

Points on this clone: The CDR3 end is not reached by the read, which stops 3 residues before it; the germline J gene fills it in. The rearrangement uses TRBV6-2 or TRBV6-3 and TRBJ1-2, with 8 bases identical to TRBD1. The CDR3 loop spans 15 amino acids. The junction had 10 bases not matched to a gene; V was cut back by 6 bases and J by 4 bases. Per the germline V gene, CDR1 is MNHEY and CDR2 is SVGEGT. This chain's CDR3 is CASSQPQTGAYGYTF. CDR3 DNA, as far as it was read: TGTGCCAGCAGCCAACCCCAGACAGGGGCCTATGGC.

This clone has a handful of counts. The read ends 3 residues early relative to the CDR3; the germline J gene fills the gap. J is TRBJ2-1 and V is TRBV7-2, with D possibly being TRBD1 (6 bases). With 5 bases removed from V and 7 bases from J, the gap between germline ends came to 9 bases. Germline CDR1 SGHTA, CDR2 FQGNSA. The CDR3 loop spans 12 amino acids. Partial CDR3 DNA: TGTGCCAGCAGCCCCCAGGGGAATGAG. Translating gives CASSPQGNE. From start to end, the CDR3 is CASSPQGNEQFF.

A note on this clone: The CDR3 end falls 3 residues outside the read, so it is completed with the germline J gene. V is TRBV5-1 and J is TRBJ2-3; 7 bases are shared with TRBD2. The CDR3 length is 14 residues. Germline CDR1 and CDR2: SGHRS and YFSETQ. V was clipped by 0 bases and J by 5 bases; unmatched bases: 3. The CDR3 protein is CASSLGLAIDTQYF. Partial CDR3 DNA: TGCGCCAGCAGCTTGGGACTAGCTATAGATACG.

By sample share, this clone is medium-sized (0.01 to 0.1%). The CDR3 extends 3 residues past the end of the read, so its final part is completed from the germline J gene. V usage is TRBV12-3 or TRBV12-4 and J usage is TRBJ2-1; the match to TRBD2 covers 8 bases. There are 17 residues in the CDR3. V shed 4 bases and J 4 bases; nucleotides not matched to a gene: 12. The sequenced CDR3 bases are TGTGCCAGCAGTTCTCTTACCGGGACTAGGGGTTACAATGAG. Translation gives CASSSLTGTRGYNE. The full CDR3 protein reads CASSSLTGTRGYNEQFF.

In its sample, this clone was seen many times. Read sequence stops 3 residues before the CDR3 end, and the germline J gene provides the missing end. This rearrangement joins TRBV29-1 to TRBJ2-3; D unclear. Between the trimmed V and J ends, which lost 6 bases and 1 base, there was a span of 11 bases. The CDR3 spans 13 residues. Germline V gives CDR1 SQVTM, CDR2 ANQGSEA. Partial CDR3 DNA: TGCAGCGTAAAAGAGGTCCGCACAGATACG. It encodes CSVKEVRTDT. The whole CDR3 sequence is CSVKEVRTDTQYF.

This clone was seen only a few times. The read ends 3 residues shy of where the CDR3 ends; the end is completed using the germline J gene. The chain employs TRBV5-1 and TRBJ2-7; 9 bases are shared with TRBD1. Looked up from germline, CDR1 is SGHRS and CDR2 is YFSETQ. The CDR3 length is 14 residues. V trimming: 2 bases; J trimming: 5 bases; junction bases outside the gene matches: 5. CDR3 DNA, as far as it was read: TGCGCCAGCAGCTTAGGGACAGGGTCAGACGAG. This codes for CASSLGTGSDE. The CDR3 in its entirety is CASSLGTGSDEQYF.

This clone has a count of ten or more. The CDR3 loop is CASSLVGEIWYDEQFF. The covered CDR3 bases are TGTGCCAGCAGCTTGGTAGGGGAAATTTGGTACGATGAG. V usage is TRBV5-4 and J usage is TRBJ2-1, with a weak D call TRBD1 (5 bases). The sequenced fragment ends 3 residues before the CDR3 boundary, so the rest is inferred from the germline J gene. The CDR3 runs 16 residues. V was clipped by 0 bases and J by 8 bases, with 18 bases between them. CDR1 is SGHNT, CDR2 YYREEE, per germline (reference sequence).

There are a few counts of this clone. The DNA ends 3 residues before the CDR3 does, and the rest of the CDR3 is filled in from the germline J gene. This sequence joins TRBV5-6 and TRBJ2-5, with D perhaps matching TRBD2 (5 bases). The CDR3 is made up of 13 amino acids. Trimming took 1 base from V and 5 from J, leaving 9 bases between them. From germline, CDR1 is SGHDT and CDR2 YYEEEE. CDR3 amino acids: CASSLSGVETQYF. The CDR3 bases that were read are TGTGCCAGCAGCTTGTCCGGGGTGGAGACC.

The table lists this clone with many counts. Read sequence stops 3 residues before the CDR3 end, and the germline J gene provides the missing end. This rearrangement joins TRBV10-3 to TRBJ2-3; 7 positions match TRBD1. Germline CDR1 ENHRY, CDR2 SYGVKD. The CDR3 runs 12 residues. V lost 5 bases and J lost 6; bases outside the gene matches: 2. The CDR3: CAISTQGDTQYF. Partial CDR3 DNA: TGTGCCATCAGTACACAGGGGGATACG.

About this clone itself: Read sequence stops 3 residues before the CDR3 end, and the germline J gene provides the missing end. V is TRBV20-1 and J is TRBJ2-3; D is ambiguous. Trimming left V 6 bases short and J 1 base short, with 17 bases between. This CDR3 contains 15 residues. From germline, CDR1 is DFQATT and CDR2 SNEGSKA (reference sequence). The part of the CDR3 DNA that was read is TGCAGTGCCCCCCAATATGATCGGGGCACAGATACG. Its protein product is CSAPQYDRGTDT. The entire CDR3 protein reads CSAPQYDRGTDTQYF.

This clone was counted ten times or more. The read falls 3 residues short of the CDR3 end, and the missing part is taken from the germline J gene. This chain connects TRBV28 to TRBJ2-1, with TRBD1 as a possible D gene (7 bases). From germline, CDR1 is MDHEN and CDR2 SYDVKM. CDR3 size: 13 residues. V shed 8 bases and J shed 4 bases, with 12 bases lying between them. CDR3 loop: CASAGTAYNEQFF. Incomplete CDR3 DNA: TGTGCCAGCGCGGGGACAGCATACAATGAG.

A remark on this clone: The read ends 3 residues shy of where the CDR3 ends; the end is completed using the germline J gene. This chain joins TRBV7-9 and TRBJ1-4; 7 nucleotides agree with TRBD1. Unmatched junction bases numbered 9, after V lost 4 bases and J lost 7 bases. The germline CDR1 and CDR2 sequences are SEHNR and FQNEAQ (reference sequence). CDR3 size: 15 residues. The CDR3 region is CASSSTRRQGEKLFF. The part of the CDR3 DNA that was read is TGTGCCAGCAGCTCCACCCGCAGACAGGGTGAAAAA.

This clone came up many times. The sequence runs out 3 residues before the end of the CDR3; the remainder is reconstructed from the germline J gene. The chain carries TRBV29-1 and TRBJ1-5; tentative D call: TRBD1 (6 bases). The CDR3 runs 13 residues. Trimming took 4 bases from V and 7 from J, leaving 14 bases between them. Germline V gives CDR1 SQVTM, CDR2 ANQGSEA. CDR3 DNA (partial): TGCAGCGTTGGGGGGTCAGGGGAACAGCCC. It encodes CSVGGSGEQP. The whole CDR3 protein is CSVGGSGEQPQHF.

On this clone itself: From the germline J gene comes the end of the CDR3, since the read stops 3 residues before it. The chain carries TRBV5-1 and TRBJ2-3; TRBD2 matches at 7 bases. The germline CDR1 and CDR2 sequences are SGHRS and YFSETQ. The CDR3 is 15 amino acids. V shed 1 base, J shed 2 bases, and the junction held 4 bases outside the gene matches. CDR3 DNA, as far as it was read: TGCGCCAGCAGCTTGCGCGGGGGAGACACAGATACG. Protein: CASSLRGGDTDT. The entire CDR3 protein is CASSLRGGDTDTQYF. Based on the CDR3 plus reference TRBV5-1 and TRBJ2-3, the full variable domain is KAGVTQTPRYLIKTRGQQVTLSCSPISGHRSVSWYQQTPGQGLQFLFEYFSETQRNKGNFPGRFSGRQFSNSRSEMNVSTLELGDSALYLCASSLRGGDTDTQYFGPGTRLTVL.

This clone was counted at least ten times. The read finishes 3 residues shy of the CDR3 end, and the germline J gene is used to complete it. The rearrangement links TRBV18 to TRBJ1-5; 9 bases map to TRBD1. V was clipped by 5 bases and J by 1 base; unmatched bases: 3. The length of the CDR3 is 15 residues. Germline loops: CDR1 KGHSH, CDR2 LQKENI. The CDR3 bases that were read are TGTGCCAGCTCATGGGGACAGGGAAGCAATCAGCCC. The encoded protein is CASSWGQGSNQP. The whole CDR3 protein reads CASSWGQGSNQPQHF.

About this clone: The read comes to an end 3 residues before the CDR3 does, leaving the germline J gene to fill in the end. The gene calls are TRBV18 and TRBJ2-6; TRBD1 matches 8 bases. This CDR3 is 17 amino acids long. The germline V gene encodes CDR1 KGHSH and CDR2 LQKENI. Losses at the gene ends were 3 bases for V and 2 bases for J; bases not matched to a gene: 6. The CDR3 loop reads CASSPAGGAPGANVLTF. The part of the CDR3 DNA that was read is TGTGCCAGCTCACCCGCAGGGGGCGCGCCTGGGGCCAACGTC.

This clone was counted at least ten times. The CDR3 extends 3 residues past the end of the read, so its final part is completed from the germline J gene. This rearrangement joins TRBV18 to TRBJ1-1, with D tentatively TRBD1 (5 bases). Trimming stripped 2 bases from V and 6 bases from J, with 13 bases between. CDR3 length: 14 residues. The germline gives CDR1 KGHSH, CDR2 LQKENI. The sequenced CDR3 bases are TGTGCCAGCTCACCAGCAGGGAGTGTATCTGAA. Translating it yields CASSPAGSVSE. The complete CDR3 sequence is CASSPAGSVSEAFF.

Many counts were recorded for this clone. The CDR3 bases that were read are TGTGCCAGCAGCGCAGGGGGCGCAGACTATGGC. It specifies CASSAGGADYG. The whole CDR3 sequence is CASSAGGADYGYTF. The V call is TRBV5-4, the J call TRBJ1-2, with TRBD1 matching over 8 bases. Sequencing ends 3 residues short of the CDR3 end; the germline J gene provides the rest. The germline gives CDR1 SGHNT, CDR2 YYREEE (reference sequence). V lost 4 bases and J lost 3; bases outside the gene matches: 5. The CDR3 runs to 14 residues.

The table lists this clone with a few counts. The CDR3 end falls 3 residues outside the read, so it is completed with the germline J gene. This chain joins TRBV19 and TRBJ2-4; TRBD1 agrees at 12 bases. CDR1 is LNHDA and CDR2 is SQIVND in the germline V gene (reference sequence). The V gene end was trimmed by 7 bases and the J gene end by 7 bases; junction bases not matched to a gene: 8. The CDR3 covers 15 residues. The CDR3 protein is CASNPWGQGANIQYF. The covered CDR3 bases are TGTGCCAGTAACCCCTGGGGACAGGGGGCCAACATT. Combining the CDR3 with reference TRBV19 and TRBJ2-4 gives the whole variable domain DGGITQSPKYLFRKEGQNVTLSCEQNLNHDAMYWYRQDPGQGLRLIYYSQIVNDFQKGDIAEGYSVSREKKESFPLTVTSAQKNPTAFYLCASNPWGQGANIQYFGAGTRLSVL.

This clone was seen a handful of times. The DNA ends 3 residues before the CDR3 does, and the rest of the CDR3 is filled in from the germline J gene. The chain has TRBV6-2 or TRBV6-3 and TRBJ1-5, with D maybe TRBD1 (6 bases). Germline CDR1 reads MNHEY; CDR2 reads SVGEGT. The ends were cut back, 6 bases at V and 0 bases at J, with 9 bases in the middle. The CDR3 length is 14 residues. The CDR3: CASRGDTSNQPQHF. The sequenced part of the CDR3 DNA is TGTGCCAGCAGAGGGGACACTAGCAATCAGCCC.